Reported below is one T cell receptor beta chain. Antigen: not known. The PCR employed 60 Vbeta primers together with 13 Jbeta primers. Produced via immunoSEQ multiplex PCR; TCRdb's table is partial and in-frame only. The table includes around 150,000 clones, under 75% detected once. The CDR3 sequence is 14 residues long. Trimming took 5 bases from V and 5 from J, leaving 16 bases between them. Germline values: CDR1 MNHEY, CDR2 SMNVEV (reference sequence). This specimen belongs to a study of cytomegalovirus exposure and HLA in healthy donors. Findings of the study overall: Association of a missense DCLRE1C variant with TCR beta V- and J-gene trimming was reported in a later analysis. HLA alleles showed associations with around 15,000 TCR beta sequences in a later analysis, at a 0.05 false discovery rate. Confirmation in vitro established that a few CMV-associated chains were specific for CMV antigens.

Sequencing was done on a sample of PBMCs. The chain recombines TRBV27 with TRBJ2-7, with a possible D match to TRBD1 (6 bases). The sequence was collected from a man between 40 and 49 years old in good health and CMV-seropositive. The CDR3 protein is CASSGSQGFDEQYF. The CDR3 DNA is TGTGCCAGCAGTGGGAGCCAGGGGTTCGACGAGCAGTACTTC.